Following are 29 T cell receptor beta chains from one sample sequenced in a study of regulatory T cells in long-lasting Graves disease. Documented time point: newly diagnosed GD, antithyroid drugs for less than 3 months. The authors made the TCR library using RNA they extracted from PBMCs. Combining iRepertoire HTBI primers with Arm-PCR of CDR3 regions, the authors built TCR beta libraries. TCRdb re-called the multiplex PCR reads through MiXCR, storing one row per CDR3 protein. The sample shows 400,000 to 550,000 distinct CDR3 sequences, about 15% of them seen only once. These data also featured in a second study, about T cells in Graves' hyperthyroidism and ophthalmopathy.

The sample was peripheral blood mononuclear cells (PBMCs), taken at new diagnosis, from a patient treated with antithyroid drugs. The receptor source for this set is a woman in her twenties or thirties with Graves disease.

The chain links TRBV27 to TRBJ2-1; 7 bases map to TRBD2. The CDR3 covers 13 residues. V was pared by 4 bases and J by 3 bases, with 0 bases of the junction left unmatched. In germline, CDR1 is MNHEY, CDR2 SMNVEV (reference sequence). CDR3 DNA: TGTGCCAGCAGTTGGGACTACTACAATGAGCAGTTCTTC. Translated: CASSWDYYNEQFF.

This clonotype appeared many times. The V call is TRBV7-3, the J call TRBJ2-7, with D maybe TRBD2 (5 bases). V was shortened by 5 bases and J by 4 bases, with 33 bases between the two germline ends. Germline CDR1 SGHTA, CDR2 FQGTGA. The CDR3 length is 20 residues. DNA for the CDR3: TGTGCCAGCAGCCATATTGGCCGTCCCCCGGGGAATGATCCTTCTTACGAGCAGTACTTC. Encoded protein: CASSHIGRPPGNDPSYEQYF.

The chain couples TRBV6-5 to TRBJ1-6, with D unresolved. Trimming took 2 bases from V and 10 from J, leaving 15 bases between them. Looked up from germline, CDR1 is MNHEY and CDR2 is SVGAGI. The CDR3 loop spans 15 amino acids. CDR3 sequence: CASSYIDNRRSPLHF. The CDR3 nucleotides are TGTGCCAGCAGTTACATCGACAATCGGCGATCACCCCTCCACTTT.

There are many counts of this clonotype. The rearrangement links TRBV28 to TRBJ1-2, with 8 bases aligning to TRBD1. Germline CDR1 is MDHEN and CDR2 is SYDVKM. V shed 6 bases and J 13 bases; nucleotides not matched to a gene: 13. The CDR3 has 13 amino acids. This CDR3 is CASRTTRGRSGTF. In nucleotides, the CDR3 is TGTGCCAGCAGGACGACCAGGGGGCGCTCAGGCACCTTC.

Many counts were recorded for this clonotype. The rearrangement links TRBV6-2 or TRBV6-3 to TRBJ1-1; 9 bases are a match to TRBD1. Germline-derived CDR1 and CDR2 are MNHEY and SVGEGT. The trim removed 5 bases at V and 5 bases at J, leaving 6 bases unmatched. The CDR3 is made up of 14 amino acids. The CDR3, as DNA: TGTGCCAGCAGTCAACCGGGACAGGGAACTGAAGCTTTCTTT. Translating gives CASSQPGQGTEAFF.

This chain uses TRBV28 with TRBJ1-5, with 8 nucleotides matching TRBD1. Germline CDR1 reads MDHEN; CDR2 reads SYDVKM. J gave up 2 bases and V 5 bases, and 5 bases lay outside the gene matches. The CDR3 length is 15 residues. The CDR3 DNA follows: TGTGCCAGCAGTACATCGGGACAGGGCAATCAGCCCCAGCATTTT. It translates to CASSTSGQGNQPQHF. Full variable domain (rest looked up from reference TRBV28 and TRBJ1-5): DVKVTQSSRYLVKRTGEKVFLECVQDMDHENMFWYRQDPGLGLRLIYFSYDVKMKEKGDIPEGYSVSREKKERFSLILESASTNQTSMYLCASSTSGQGNQPQHFGDGTRLSIL.

This clonotype was seen more than once but under ten times. V is TRBV5-1 and J is TRBJ2-7; D may be TRBD1 (6 bases). V lost 3 bases to trimming and J lost 2 bases, with 15 bases between them. From germline, CDR1 is SGHRS and CDR2 YFSETQ. This CDR3 has 15 amino acids. CDR3 nucleotides: TGCGCCAGCAGCTCGGGACAAGTACCCCCCTACGAGCAGTACTTC. The encoded protein is CASSSGQVPPYEQYF.

About this clonotype: This clone may be a read error of a much larger clone one base away. The CDR3 reads CSGSSGSAGMGEQYF. CDR3 nucleotides: TGCAGTGGTAGCTCCGGGTCAGCAGGCATGGGTGAGCAGTACTTC. This chain connects TRBV20-1 to TRBJ2-7; D is unresolved. The ends were cut back, 7 bases at V and 7 bases at J, with 26 bases in the middle. This CDR3 has 15 residues. Germline loops: CDR1 DFQATT, CDR2 SNEGSKA (reference sequence).

This clonotype occurred a few times. V and J are TRBV12-3 or TRBV12-4 and TRBJ2-2; 7 bases line up with TRBD1. Trimming cost V 7 bases and J 3 bases; bases outside gene matches: 5. The CDR3 runs to 14 residues. The CDR3 DNA reads as TGTGCCAGCAAAAGGGACAGCGACACCGGGGAGCTGTTTTTT. Translation: CASKRDSDTGELFF.

On this clonotype itself: Given a much more abundant clone one base away, this may be a read error. The gene calls are TRBV28 and TRBJ2-1; D gene unclear. The J call may be incorrect, as the DNA end agrees better with TRBJ2-4. The CDR3 contains 14 residues. CDR1 is MDHEN and CDR2 is SYDVKM in the germline V gene. As DNA, the CDR3 is TGTGTCAGCAGTTTAGACCTAGACGAAAACATTCAGTACTTC. Protein product: CVSSLDLDENIQYF.

This clonotype has a count of ten or more. This sequence joins TRBV2 and TRBJ2-2, with unresolved D. This CDR3 is 11 amino acids long. Trimming took 8 bases from V and 4 from J, leaving 5 bases between them. CDR1 and CDR2 (germline): SNHLY, FYNNEI. The CDR3 loop reads CASGITGELFF. The CDR3 nucleotides read TGTGCCAGCGGGATCACCGGGGAGCTGTTTTTT.

This clonotype has ten or more counts. The V and J genes are TRBV7-8 and TRBJ2-5, with TRBD1 identical over 7 bases. Germline V gene lookup returns CDR1 SGHVS and CDR2 FQNEAQ. CDR3 length: 13 residues. The ends lost 7 bases at V and 3 bases at J; junction bases unmatched: 5. CDR3 region: CASTGTVEETQYF. CDR3 coding DNA: TGTGCCAGCACCGGGACAGTCGAAGAGACCCAGTACTTC.

This clonotype was detected many times. V and J are TRBV28 and TRBJ2-1; D is unclear. The CDR3 is 17 amino acids. CDR1 is MDHEN and CDR2 is SYDVKM in the germline V gene. Trimming stripped 4 bases from V and 0 bases from J, with 16 bases between. As DNA, the CDR3 is TGTGCCAGCAGTTCACCCCTGATCAGAAGCTCCTACAATGAGCAGTTCTTC. Residues: CASSSPLIRSSYNEQFF.

In this sample, this clonotype turned up a few times. The chain couples TRBV10-3 to TRBJ1-2; a possible D gene is TRBD1 (5 bases). The V gene lost 2 bases and the J gene lost 4 bases, with 11 bases spanning the gap. Germline V CDR1 and CDR2: ENHRY, SYGVKD. The CDR3 covers 14 residues. This CDR3 reads CAISEGAAIYGYTF. CDR3 in DNA: TGTGCCATCAGTGAGGGGGCGGCGATCTATGGCTACACCTTC.

V usage is TRBV4-3 and J usage is TRBJ2-2; D call uncertain. This CDR3 region has 15 residues. Trimming removed 3 bases at V and 3 bases at J, with 11 bases between. The germline V gene encodes CDR1 LGHNA and CDR2 YSLEER. CDR3 in DNA: TGCGCCAGCAGCCAGATCAGCAGCTACACCGGGGAGCTGTTTTTT. Its protein product is CASSQISSYTGELFF.

This clonotype was counted many times. The V gene is TRBV10-3, the J gene TRBJ1-1; no clear D gene. Deletions cut 5 bases from V and 5 bases from J, with 21 bases between. CDR1 ENHRY and CDR2 SYGVKD come from the germline V gene. The CDR3 has 16 amino acids. The CDR3 is CAISKPLNPEGTEAFF. The CDR3 bases are TGTGCCATCAGTAAACCTCTAAACCCGGAGGGAACTGAAGCTTTCTTT.

The table lists this clonotype with a few counts. V usage is TRBV29-1 and J usage is TRBJ1-2; a possible D gene is TRBD1 (6 bases). Germline V lookup: CDR1 SQVTM, CDR2 ANQGSEA. There are 13 residues in the CDR3. V lost 6 bases and J lost 8, with 19 bases in between. DNA of the CDR3: TGCAGCGTCCCCCCTGGGGGGGGCGAGGGCTACACCTTC. It specifies CSVPPGGGEGYTF. Together with reference TRBV29-1 and TRBJ1-2, the CDR3 gives the full variable domain: SAVISQKPSRDICQRGTSLTIQCQVDSQVTMMFWYRQQPGQSLTLIATANQGSEATYESGFVIDKFPISRPNLTFSTLTVSNMSPEDSSIYLCSVPPGGGEGYTFGSGTRLTVV.

This clonotype was counted at least ten times. This rearrangement joins TRBV20-1 to TRBJ1-1; D is ambiguous. V was shortened by 1 base and J by 3 bases, with 12 bases between the two germline ends. CDR3 length: 14 residues. CDR1 and CDR2 (germline): DFQATT, SNEGSKA (reference sequence). The CDR3 coding sequence is TGCAGTGCTAGAGGGGCAGGCGGGGACACTGAAGCTTTCTTT. Translation gives CSARGAGGDTEAFF.

This clonotype showed up many times. The chain joins TRBV11-2 to TRBJ1-3; D is uncertain. CDR1 and CDR2 from the germline V gene are SGHAT and FQNNGV. The V end lost 2 bases, the J end lost 0 bases, and 11 bases lay between the germline ends. This CDR3 has 16 amino acids. The CDR3 sequence is CASSLILATSGNTIYF. The CDR3 region has the DNA TGTGCCAGCAGCTTAATATTGGCAACCTCTGGAAACACCATATATTTT. The complete variable domain, with remaining parts taken from reference TRBV11-2 and TRBJ1-3, reads EAGVAQSPRYKIIEKRQSVAFWCNPISGHATLYWYQQILGQGPKLLIQFQNNGVVDDSQLPKDRFSAERLKGVDSTLKIQPAKLEDSAVYLCASSLILATSGNTIYFGEGSWLTVV.

The chain carries TRBV27 and TRBJ2-1, with TRBD2 matching 10 bases. Germline V lookup: CDR1 MNHEY, CDR2 SMNVEV (reference sequence). V lost 6 bases, J lost 5 bases, and 7 bases stayed unmatched. CDR3 length: 15 amino acids. For the CDR3, the DNA is TGTGCCAGCAGCACCCGGACTAGCGGAAACAATGAGCAGTTCTTC. It yields the protein CASSTRTSGNNEQFF.

This sequence joins TRBV2 and TRBJ2-3; D call uncertain. The J call could be wrong; TRBJ2-5 is a better fit for the DNA end. Germline V lookup: CDR1 SNHLY, CDR2 FYNNEI. CDR3 length equals 15 residues. The CDR3 DNA sequence: TGTGCCAGCAGTCAACCTGCGACAACCTCGGAGACCCAGTACTTC. It encodes CASSQPATTSETQYF.

J is TRBJ2-2 and V is TRBV20-1; D ambiguous. Germline-derived CDR1 and CDR2 are DFQATT and SNEGSKA (reference sequence). The V gene lost 2 bases and the J gene lost 3 bases, with 13 bases spanning the gap. There are 15 residues in the CDR3. The CDR3 protein is CSARTLGRDTGELFF. Here the CDR3 DNA reads TGCAGTGCTAGAACCCTTGGACGGGACACCGGGGAGCTGTTTTTT.

This clonotype was detected ten times or more. At one of its ends the junction is not consistent with the germline gene, which may arise from a read error. The chain uses TRBV20-1 and TRBJ2-1; unclear D gene. CDR3 size: 12 residues. CDR1 and CDR2 (germline): DFQATT, SNEGSKA (reference sequence). Here the CDR3 reads CSVRSGAGEQFF. CDR3 DNA: TGCAGTGTTAGAAGTGGCGCTGGTGAGCAGTTCTTC.

This clonotype was seen ten or more times. The rearrangement links TRBV28 to TRBJ1-1; D remains ambiguous. Per germline, CDR1 MDHEN and CDR2 SYDVKM. This CDR3 contains 14 residues. The V end was cut by 7 bases, the J end by 5 bases, with 17 bases between. This CDR3 is CASNRLARKTEAFF. The CDR3 DNA reads as TGTGCCAGCAATCGGCTGGCGCGGAAGACTGAAGCTTTCTTT.

In the case of this clonotype: A much larger clone sits a single nucleotide away, making a read error possible. J is TRBJ2-2 and V is TRBV7-8; tentatively, D is TRBD2 (6 bases). This CDR3 region has 16 residues. Germline V CDR1 and CDR2: SGHVS, FQNEAQ. CDR3 loop: CASSIWASEDTGEPFF. CDR3 nucleotides: TGTGCCAGCAGCATTTGGGCTAGCGAGGACACCGGGGAGCCGTTTTTT.

A note on this clonotype: This sequence may be a read error, since a much larger clone differs from it by one base. In nucleotides, the CDR3 is TGTGCCAGCAGCTCCTTTGCGGGACCCGAGTCATTAGAGACCCAGTTCTTC. This encodes CASSSFAGPESLETQFF. The chain carries TRBV11-2 and TRBJ2-1; a possible D gene is TRBD2 (6 bases). The CDR3 sequence is 17 residues long. Germline lookup yields CDR1 SGHAT and CDR2 FQNNGV. V was cut by 4 bases and J by 13 bases, with 29 bases left in between.

The table lists this clonotype with many counts. This chain uses TRBV7-9 with TRBJ2-1, with 7 nucleotides matching TRBD2. This CDR3 spans 13 amino acids. Germline CDR1 reads SEHNR; CDR2 reads FQNEAQ (reference sequence). Germline trimming cut 2 bases from V and 10 bases from J; bases unmatched to any gene: 5. The CDR3 sequence is CASSLTPGLEQFF. DNA for the CDR3: TGTGCCAGCAGCTTAACCCCGGGACTAGAGCAGTTCTTC.

This clonotype was detected ten times or more. V and J are TRBV11-2 and TRBJ2-7; D gene ambiguous. The CDR3 is made up of 14 amino acids. Germline V gene data show CDR1 as SGHAT and CDR2 as FQNNGV. V lost 0 bases, J lost 5 bases, and 11 bases lay in between. This CDR3 is CASSLEAAFHEQYF. In nucleotides, the CDR3 is TGTGCCAGCAGCTTAGAGGCCGCTTTCCACGAGCAGTACTTC.

This chain connects TRBV25-1 to TRBJ2-7, with TRBD1 matching 8 bases. The CDR3 consists of 15 residues. CDR1 and CDR2 (germline): MGHDK, SYGVNS. Germline trimming cut 4 bases from V and 7 bases from J; bases unmatched to any gene: 12. The CDR3: CASSGPGQGSWEQYF. The CDR3 coding sequence is TGTGCCAGCAGTGGCCCTGGACAGGGTAGCTGGGAGCAGTACTTC.